This T cell receptor beta chain was sequenced during a study of blood T cell repertoires in COVID-19. Study as a whole: Specimens from acute and convalescent COVID-19 originated in the United States, Italy and Spain.

Clones were sequenced by immunoSEQ multiplex PCR, and TCRdb holds only the in-frame ones, with some missing. The profile shows around 71,000 clones, more than 60% of them singletons. This CDR3 has 15 residues. Per germline, CDR1 SGDLS and CDR2 YYNGEE. Unmatched junction bases numbered 7, after V lost 1 base and J lost 9 bases. Sequencing was done on a sample of peripheral blood. This clonotype was obtained from a woman of 80 years or more with active or convalescent COVID-19. V usage is TRBV9 and J usage is TRBJ2-1, with 10 bases identical to TRBD1. The CDR3 region is CASSVSAGQGTEQFF. CDR3 DNA: TGTGCCAGCAGCGTATCCGCGGGACAGGGGACTGAGCAGTTCTTC.